Detailed here is one TCR beta chain. This sample was taken from a study of cytotoxic CD8 clonotypes in ibrutinib-treated CLL. Looking at the study overall: On average, fewer than 95,000 productive rearrangements and more than 200,000 productive templates per sample.

Trimming cost V 3 bases and J 2 bases; bases outside gene matches: 9. Germline V lookup: CDR1 WNHNN, CDR2 SYGVQD (reference sequence). The CDR3 spans 18 residues. Assay: immunoSEQ multiplex PCR; the TCRdb copy retains only in-frame clones and omits some. This sample has about 140,000 clones, with 70% to 85% found just once. The origin of this receptor is a human donor with chronic lymphocytic leukemia. The chain carries TRBV10-1 and TRBJ2-3; 12 bases line up with TRBD2. Sequenced here: PBMCs, sampled after 12 months of ibrutinib treatment. The CDR3 loop reads CASSETVLAGGLTDTQYF. CDR3 nucleotide sequence: TGCGCCAGCAGTGAAACGGTTCTAGCGGGGGGGCTCACAGATACGCAGTATTTT.